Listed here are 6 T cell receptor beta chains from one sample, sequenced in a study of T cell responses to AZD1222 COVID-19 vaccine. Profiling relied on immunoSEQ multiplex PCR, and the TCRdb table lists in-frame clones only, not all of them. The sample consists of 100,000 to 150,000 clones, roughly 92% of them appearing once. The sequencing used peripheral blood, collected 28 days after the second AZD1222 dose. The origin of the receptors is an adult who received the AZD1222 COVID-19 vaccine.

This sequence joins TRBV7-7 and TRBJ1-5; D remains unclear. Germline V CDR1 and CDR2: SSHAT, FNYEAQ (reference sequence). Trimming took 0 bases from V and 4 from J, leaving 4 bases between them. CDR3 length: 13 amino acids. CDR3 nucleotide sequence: TGTGCCAGCAGCTTAGCGCCGAATCAGCCCCAGCATTTT. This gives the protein CASSLAPNQPQHF.

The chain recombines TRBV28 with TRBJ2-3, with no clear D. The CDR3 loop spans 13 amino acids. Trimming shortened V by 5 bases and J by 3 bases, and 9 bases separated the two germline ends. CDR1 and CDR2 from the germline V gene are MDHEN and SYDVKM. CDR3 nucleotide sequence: TGTGCCAGCAGTCCCCCAGCAACAGATACGCAGTATTTT. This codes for CASSPPATDTQYF.

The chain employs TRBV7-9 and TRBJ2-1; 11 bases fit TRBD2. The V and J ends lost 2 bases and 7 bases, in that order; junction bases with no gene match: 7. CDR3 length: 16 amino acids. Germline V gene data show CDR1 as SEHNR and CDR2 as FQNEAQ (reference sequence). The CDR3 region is CASSLMTLAGVNEQFF. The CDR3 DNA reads TGTGCCAGCAGCTTAATGACACTAGCGGGAGTTAATGAGCAGTTCTTC.

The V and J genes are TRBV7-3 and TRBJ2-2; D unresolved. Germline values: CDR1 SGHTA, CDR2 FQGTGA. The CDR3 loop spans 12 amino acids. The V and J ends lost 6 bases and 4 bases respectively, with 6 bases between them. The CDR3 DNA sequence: TGTGCCAGCAGACTTGGCACCGGGGAGCTGTTTTTT. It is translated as CASRLGTGELFF. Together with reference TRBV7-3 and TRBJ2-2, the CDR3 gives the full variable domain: GAGVSQTPSNKVTEKGKYVELRCDPISGHTALYWYRQSLGQGPEFLIYFQGTGAADDSGLPNDRFFAVRPEGSVSTLKIQRTERGDSAVYLCASRLGTGELFFGEGSRLTVL.

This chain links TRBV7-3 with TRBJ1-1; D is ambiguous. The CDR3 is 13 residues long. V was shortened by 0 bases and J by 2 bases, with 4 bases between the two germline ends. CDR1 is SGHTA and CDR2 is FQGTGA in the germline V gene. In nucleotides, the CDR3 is TGTGCCAGCAGCTTAACTCGTAACACTGAAGCTTTCTTT. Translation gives CASSLTRNTEAFF.

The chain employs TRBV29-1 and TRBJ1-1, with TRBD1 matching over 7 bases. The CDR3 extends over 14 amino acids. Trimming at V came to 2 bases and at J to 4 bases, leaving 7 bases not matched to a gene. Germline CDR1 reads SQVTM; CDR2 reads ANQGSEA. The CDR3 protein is CSVELTGSGTEAFF. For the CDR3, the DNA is TGCAGCGTTGAATTGACAGGGTCTGGCACTGAAGCTTTCTTT.